This passage covers 17 T cell receptor beta chains from one sample sequenced in a study of T cells in Graves' hyperthyroidism and ophthalmopathy (dated by TCRdb to about 2019). The library came from multiplex PCR. The reads were generated on an Illumina HiSeq 2000. The TCR beta CDR3 regions were amplified from RNA transcripts. The TCR CDR3 was subjected to a first round of RT-PCR using the HTBI primer set and the Qiagen OneStep RT-PCR kit. TCRdb's own reprocessing of the public reads used fastp at Q25 and MiXCR and kept productive beta chains. Rows matching on CDR3 protein sequence are summarized as one entry with the most common DNA and genes. This sample lists some 320,000 distinct CDR3 sequences; 12% to 15% were detected once. Jointly, the top ten make up roughly 35% of the sample. The sample consisted of blood. Receptor source: a woman aged 40 to 49 with Graves' ophthalmopathy.

The chain combines TRBV28 with TRBJ1-2, with D possibly TRBD1 on 5 matching bases. The germline V and J ends were trimmed by 7 bases and 2 bases, with 8 bases remaining between them. Germline CDR1 MDHEN, CDR2 SYDVKM. CDR3 length: 12 residues. CDR3 in amino acids: CASTGKNYGYTF. DNA for the CDR3: TGTGCCAGCACAGGGAAGAACTATGGCTACACCTTC.

In its sample, this clonotype was seen many times. J is TRBJ1-4 and V is TRBV6-5; 12 nucleotides match TRBD1. This CDR3 has 18 amino acids. Germline V lookup: CDR1 MNHEY, CDR2 SVGAGI. The V and J ends lost 0 bases and 6 bases, in that order; junction bases with no gene match: 8. CDR3 region: CASSYSIAGQGAYEKLFF. CDR3 nucleotide sequence: TGTGCCAGCAGTTACTCGATTGCGGGACAGGGGGCGTATGAAAAACTGTTTTTT.

This clonotype was observed many times. The chain couples TRBV20-1 to TRBJ2-3, with D perhaps TRBD2 (6 bases). Germline CDR1 and CDR2: DFQATT and SNEGSKA (reference sequence). V lost 6 bases, J lost 2 bases, and 12 bases lay in between. There are 13 residues in the CDR3. CDR3 region: CSASRGPTDTQYF. CDR3 nucleotides: TGCAGTGCATCGCGGGGCCCCACAGATACGCAGTATTTT.

The chain carries TRBV12-3 or TRBV12-4 and TRBJ1-6; D gene ambiguous. CDR3 size: 13 residues. The germline V and J ends were trimmed by 3 bases and 10 bases, with 10 bases remaining between them. In nucleotides, the CDR3 is TGTGCCAGCAGTTTCCCGGGGAGCTCACCCCTCCACTTT. Translating gives CASSFPGSSPLHF.

The rearrangement uses TRBV29-1 and TRBJ2-5; weak D call: TRBD1 (6 bases). CDR3 size: 16 residues. The germline V and J ends were trimmed by 4 bases and 7 bases, with 25 bases remaining between them. CDR1 and CDR2 (germline): SQVTM, ANQGSEA. The CDR3 DNA reads as TGCAGCGTTGTCGCCGGTCTACAGGGTTTCGGAGGGACCCAGTACTTC. Protein: CSVVAGLQGFGGTQYF.

A few counts support this clonotype. V usage is TRBV5-1 and J usage is TRBJ1-1, with 7 bases that match TRBD1. The V gene end was trimmed by 1 base and the J gene end by 5 bases; junction bases not matched to a gene: 8. The germline V gene has CDR1 SGHRS and CDR2 YFSETQ. This CDR3 spans 15 amino acids. This chain's CDR3 is CASSLKGQGVTEAFF. Written as DNA, the CDR3 is TGCGCCAGCAGCTTGAAAGGCCAGGGGGTTACTGAAGCTTTCTTT.

This clonotype has ten or more counts. The chain recombines TRBV6-1 with TRBJ2-3; D is undetermined. Germline values: CDR1 MNHNS, CDR2 SASEGT. Between the trimmed V and J ends, which lost 4 bases and 2 bases, there was a span of 13 bases. This CDR3 is 15 amino acids long. This CDR3 reads CASSGKTRTTDTQYF. The DNA of the CDR3 is TGTGCCAGCAGTGGAAAGACACGAACCACAGATACGCAGTATTTT.

This clonotype occurred many times. The chain joins TRBV2 to TRBJ2-3, with D tentatively TRBD2 (5 bases). This CDR3 region has 14 residues. Germline V CDR1 and CDR2: SNHLY, FYNNEI. V lost 7 bases and J 5 bases, leaving 16 bases between the germline ends. Here the CDR3 DNA reads TGTGCCAGCAAGGTAACCTACGAGGGAGATACGCAGTATTTT. Translation gives CASKVTYEGDTQYF.

This clonotype was counted many times. The chain employs TRBV2 and TRBJ2-5; 9 positions agree with TRBD2. Germline CDR1 SNHLY, CDR2 FYNNEI. CDR3 length: 16 residues. Trimming cost V 8 bases and J 4 bases; bases outside gene matches: 14. The CDR3 reads CASPRTGASGVETQYF. The CDR3 region has the DNA TGTGCCAGCCCCCGGACTGGGGCTAGCGGGGTAGAGACCCAGTACTTC.

The genes are TRBV2 and TRBJ1-2; D is uncertain. Trimming removed 1 base from V and 4 bases from J, with 13 bases in between. Germline CDR1 SNHLY, CDR2 FYNNEI. The CDR3 totals 15 residues. The CDR3 DNA is TGTGCCAGCAGTGAAGATGGCGCCGTCATCTATGGCTACACCTTC. This gives the protein CASSEDGAVIYGYTF.

This chain connects TRBV15 to TRBJ1-1; D is ambiguous. V was trimmed by 0 bases and J by 4 bases, leaving 9 bases between them. The CDR3 loop spans 14 amino acids. The germline V gene has CDR1 LNHNV and CDR2 YYDKDF (reference sequence). The CDR3 is CATSREGAGTEAFF. The DNA of the CDR3 is TGTGCCACCAGCAGAGAGGGCGCTGGCACTGAAGCTTTCTTT.

At least ten counts were recorded for this clonotype. The chain recombines TRBV6-2 or TRBV6-3 with TRBJ2-1; D unclear. CDR1 and CDR2 from the germline V gene are MNHEY and SVGEGT. This CDR3 spans 11 amino acids. Trimming cost V 5 bases and J 9 bases, with 8 bases left between them. The CDR3 protein is CASSHGVEQFF. The CDR3 DNA reads as TGTGCCAGCAGTCACGGAGTTGAGCAGTTCTTC.

As concerns this clonotype: A much larger clone differs from this one at a single base, so this may be a read error. This chain links TRBV20-1 with TRBJ2-7; either TRBD1 or TRBD2 may supply D (5 bases each). Trimming pared 7 bases from V and 0 bases from J, leaving 13 bases between. The length of the CDR3 is 13 residues. Germline assignment: CDR1 DFQATT and CDR2 SNEGSKA (reference sequence). The CDR3 loop reads CSGDGRSSYEQYF. CDR3 coding DNA: TGCAGTGGGGACGGCCGGAGCTCCTACGAGCAGTACTTC.

This clonotype was observed many times. V is TRBV12-3 or TRBV12-4 and J is TRBJ2-7; D may be TRBD1 (6 bases). V was cut by 5 bases and J by 1 base, with 12 bases left in between. The CDR3 has 14 residues. The DNA of the CDR3 is TGTGCCAGCAGTCATACAGGGCCTTCCTACGAGCAGTACTTC. Protein product: CASSHTGPSYEQYF.

This clonotype was seen many times. The chain links TRBV6-1 to TRBJ1-1; D is uncertain. CDR1 and CDR2 from the germline V gene are MNHNS and SASEGT. Trimming left V 7 bases short and J 10 bases short, with 13 bases between. The CDR3 runs 11 residues. The CDR3 coding sequence is TGTGCCAGCACCAGTCGTGGTCGAGCTTTCTTT. Translating gives CASTSRGRAFF.

This clonotype was detected ten times or more. This chain uses TRBV20-1 with TRBJ2-7; 12 nucleotides line up with TRBD2. V lost 4 bases to trimming and J lost 1 base; unmatched junction nucleotides: 5. Germline V gene sequence: CDR1 DFQATT, CDR2 SNEGSKA (reference sequence). The CDR3 runs to 15 residues. The CDR3 DNA sequence: TGCAGTGCTACGCAGACTAGCGGGAGTTCCTACGAGCAGTACTTC. Residues: CSATQTSGSSYEQYF.

This clonotype was detected ten times or more. This chain joins TRBV20-1 and TRBJ2-7; 11 nucleotides agree with TRBD2. Germline lookup yields CDR1 DFQATT and CDR2 SNEGSKA (reference sequence). The length of the CDR3 is 14 residues. After removal of 5 bases from V and 7 bases from J, the junction contained 10 bases not matched to a gene. The CDR3 DNA sequence: TGCAGTGCTGTCACTAGCGGGAGTAGAGGAGAGCAGTACTTC. It yields the protein CSAVTSGSRGEQYF.